Following are 20 T cell receptor beta chains from one sample sequenced in a study of T cell changes during pregnancy in multiple sclerosis (dated by TCRdb to 2018 to 2020). The library was prepared using the immunoSEQ multiplex PCR assay. TCRdb took this table from immuneACCESS and kept in-frame rearrangements with V and J called. Such tables lack part of the clones; where checked against another copy, unresolved V genes explain under half of the gap, and the rest is unexplained. This sample lists 65,000 to 90,000 clones; roughly 91% were detected once. 0.29% of the sample lies in the top ten. This specimen was CD4+ T cells from peripheral blood mononuclear cells, taken after pregnancy. The source of these receptors is a female donor with multiple sclerosis, enrolled in a pregnancy study.

V usage is TRBV7-9 and J usage is TRBJ2-3; TRBD2 aligns across 9 bases. V lost 5 bases and J lost 4; bases outside the gene matches: 10. This CDR3 is built from 16 residues. Germline V gene lookup returns CDR1 SEHNR and CDR2 FQNEAQ (reference sequence). CDR3 coding DNA: TGTGCCAGCAGCACCGTGGGCGGGGGGGGCGCAGATACGCAGTATTTT. Protein: CASSTVGGGGADTQYF. Full variable domain (missing parts from reference TRBV7-9 and TRBJ2-3): DTGVSQNPRHKITKRGQNVTFRCDPISEHNRLYWYRQTLGQGPEFLTYFQNEAQLEKSRLLSDRFSAERPKGSFSTLEIQRTEQGDSAMYLCASSTVGGGGADTQYFGPGTRLTVL.

The chain couples TRBV5-1 to TRBJ2-3, with D perhaps matching TRBD1 (5 bases). The CDR3 totals 14 residues. The germline V gene encodes CDR1 SGHRS and CDR2 YFSETQ. Trimming stripped 3 bases from V and 0 bases from J, with 8 bases between. CDR3 region: CASSWQGSTDTQYF. The CDR3 bases are TGCGCCAGCAGCTGGCAGGGCAGCACAGATACGCAGTATTTT.

The chain couples TRBV30 to TRBJ1-2; D is ambiguous. The CDR3 is 13 residues long. Deletions cut 4 bases from V and 1 base from J, with 10 bases between. Germline CDR1 is GTSNPN and CDR2 is SVGIG (reference sequence). In DNA form, the CDR3 reads TGTGCCTGGACGGTGAGCTATAACTATGGCTACACCTTC. It yields the protein CAWTVSYNYGYTF.

The chain is built from TRBV18 and TRBJ2-7; 10 bases agree with TRBD2. Trimming cost V 3 bases and J 4 bases; bases outside gene matches: 6. The CDR3 runs 15 residues. The germline CDR1 and CDR2 sequences are KGHSH and LQKENI. CDR3 region: CASSPSGGASYEQYF. CDR3 sequence (DNA): TGTGCCAGCTCACCGAGCGGGGGGGCCTCGTACGAGCAGTACTTC.

The DNA of the CDR3 is TGTGCCAGTAATAAGGGGCGAAACACTGAAGCTTTCTTT. This translates into CASNKGRNTEAFF. This chain connects TRBV19 to TRBJ1-1, with D maybe TRBD1 (5 bases). Trimming cost V 7 bases and J 2 bases, with 11 bases left between them. Germline values: CDR1 LNHDA, CDR2 SQIVND (reference sequence). The CDR3 contains 13 residues.

The gene calls are TRBV2 and TRBJ1-4, with D unclear. This CDR3 has 15 amino acids. Germline-derived CDR1 and CDR2 are SNHLY and FYNNEI. Trimming took 6 bases from V and 0 from J, leaving 11 bases between them. The CDR3 sequence: CASSQEFATNEKLFF. The CDR3 DNA reads as TGTGCCAGCAGCCAAGAGTTTGCAACTAATGAAAAACTGTTTTTT.

CDR3 in DNA: TGTGCCGGACTCGGGACTAGCGTATCGGGGCAGTTCTTC. It is translated as CAGLGTSVSGQFF. V is TRBV2 and J is TRBJ2-1, with 10 bases aligning to TRBD2. Germline lookup yields CDR1 SNHLY and CDR2 FYNNEI. This CDR3 comprises 13 residues. J was trimmed by 12 bases and V by 11 bases; bases with no gene match: 13.

The V and J genes are TRBV7-7 and TRBJ1-2; the D is unclear. V gave up 4 bases and J gave up 5 bases, with 8 bases separating them. This CDR3 comprises 12 residues. CDR1 SSHAT and CDR2 FNYEAQ come from the germline V gene (reference sequence). CDR3: CASSSPSYGYTF. CDR3 in DNA: TGTGCCAGCAGCTCCCCGTCTTATGGCTACACCTTC.

This CDR3 reads CASSEGRRADTQYF. In nucleotides, the CDR3 is TGCGCCAGCAGTGAGGGTCGGAGGGCAGATACGCAGTATTTT. The chain carries TRBV10-1 and TRBJ2-3; D might be TRBD2 (6 bases). The CDR3 totals 14 residues. CDR1 and CDR2 from the germline V gene are WNHNN and SYGVQD (reference sequence). The V end lost 2 bases, the J end lost 4 bases, and 10 bases lay between the germline ends.

This clone was counted once. The J gene is TRBJ2-1, the V gene TRBV19; D is perhaps TRBD2 (6 bases). The V gene lost 4 bases and the J gene lost 3 bases, with 7 bases spanning the gap. This CDR3 comprises 13 residues. Germline V gene data show CDR1 as LNHDA and CDR2 as SQIVND (reference sequence). CDR3 amino acids: CASSKGLYNEQFF. As DNA, the CDR3 is TGTGCCAGTAGTAAGGGACTCTACAATGAGCAGTTCTTC.

The chain links TRBV27 to TRBJ1-2; D is uncertain. Germline CDR1 is MNHEY and CDR2 is SMNVEV (reference sequence). V lost 2 bases and J lost 0, with 10 bases in between. This CDR3 spans 15 amino acids. CDR3 in amino acids: CASSLVSRPNYGYTF. CDR3 nucleotide sequence: TGTGCCAGCAGTTTAGTAAGCAGGCCTAACTATGGCTACACCTTC.

CDR3 nucleotides: TGTGCCTGGAGTGTCAATGAGTACGAGCAGTACTTC. It is translated as CAWSVNEYEQYF. The chain carries TRBV30 and TRBJ2-7; D gene unclear. Germline V lookup: CDR1 GTSNPN, CDR2 SVGIG (reference sequence). The ends were cut back, 0 bases at V and 4 bases at J, with 7 bases in the middle. The CDR3 extends over 12 amino acids.

The rearrangement links TRBV30 to TRBJ1-1; the match to TRBD1 covers 8 bases. Germline V lookup: CDR1 GTSNPN, CDR2 SVGIG (reference sequence). V gave up 2 bases and J gave up 3 bases; unmatched junction bases: 5. This CDR3 is built from 14 residues. In DNA form, the CDR3 reads TGTGCCTGGAGTTGGCAGGGGGCGGACACTGAAGCTTTCTTT. Translated, it gives CAWSWQGADTEAFF.

CDR3: CASSEAYEQYF. CDR3 DNA: TGCGCCAGCAGTGAAGCTTACGAGCAGTACTTC. The chain joins TRBV10-2 to TRBJ2-7; D not certain. Germline V CDR1 and CDR2: WSHSY, SAAADI. Trimming cost V 3 bases and J 4 bases, with 4 bases left between them. The CDR3 has 11 amino acids.

The chain links TRBV2 to TRBJ2-5; D gene uncertain. The CDR3 is 13 residues long. V gave up 6 bases and J gave up 0 bases, with 8 bases separating them. Germline V lookup: CDR1 SNHLY, CDR2 FYNNEI. This CDR3 is CASRYRDQETQYF. CDR3 bases: TGTGCCAGCAGGTACAGAGACCAAGAGACCCAGTACTTC.

The chain couples TRBV5-6 to TRBJ1-5; D is undetermined. Germline V gives CDR1 SGHDT, CDR2 YYEEEE. The V end lost 1 base, the J end lost 7 bases, and 15 bases lay between the germline ends. The CDR3 runs 15 residues. The CDR3 nucleotides read TGTGCCAGCAGCTTGACCGGGCGGTCGGGGCAGCCCCAGCATTTT. Its protein product is CASSLTGRSGQPQHF.

The chain recombines TRBV4-2 with TRBJ1-1, with 10 bases aligning to TRBD1. The CDR3 covers 16 residues. Germline CDR1 LGHNA, CDR2 YNFKEQ. J was trimmed by 3 bases and V by 4 bases; bases with no gene match: 8. CDR3 protein: CASSLGSGTGDTEAFF. The DNA of the CDR3 is TGTGCCAGCAGCCTAGGGTCCGGGACAGGGGACACTGAAGCTTTCTTT.

The chain joins TRBV5-4 to TRBJ2-3, with D hard to call. The CDR3 runs to 15 residues. The germline gives CDR1 SGHNT, CDR2 YYREEE (reference sequence). The V gene lost 0 bases and the J gene lost 0 bases, with 8 bases spanning the gap. The CDR3 protein is CASSLGPTSTDTQYF. The CDR3 DNA reads TGTGCCAGCAGCTTGGGTCCTACTAGCACAGATACGCAGTATTTT.

The genes are TRBV7-2 and TRBJ2-5, with TRBD1 matching over 10 bases. The CDR3 runs to 15 residues. The junction had 5 bases not matched to a gene; V was cut back by 5 bases and J by 2 bases. CDR1 and CDR2 from the germline V gene are SGHTA and FQGNSA. CDR3 region: CASSTGQGGQETQYF. Here the CDR3 DNA reads TGTGCCAGCAGCACCGGACAGGGGGGTCAAGAGACCCAGTACTTC.

The gene calls are TRBV19 and TRBJ1-2, with 7 bases identical to TRBD1. The CDR3 is made up of 13 amino acids. The germline gives CDR1 LNHDA, CDR2 SQIVND (reference sequence). V was clipped by 6 bases and J by 3 bases; unmatched bases: 4. The CDR3 bases are TGTGCCAGTAGACAGGGGACAGACTATGGCTACACCTTC. This encodes CASRQGTDYGYTF.